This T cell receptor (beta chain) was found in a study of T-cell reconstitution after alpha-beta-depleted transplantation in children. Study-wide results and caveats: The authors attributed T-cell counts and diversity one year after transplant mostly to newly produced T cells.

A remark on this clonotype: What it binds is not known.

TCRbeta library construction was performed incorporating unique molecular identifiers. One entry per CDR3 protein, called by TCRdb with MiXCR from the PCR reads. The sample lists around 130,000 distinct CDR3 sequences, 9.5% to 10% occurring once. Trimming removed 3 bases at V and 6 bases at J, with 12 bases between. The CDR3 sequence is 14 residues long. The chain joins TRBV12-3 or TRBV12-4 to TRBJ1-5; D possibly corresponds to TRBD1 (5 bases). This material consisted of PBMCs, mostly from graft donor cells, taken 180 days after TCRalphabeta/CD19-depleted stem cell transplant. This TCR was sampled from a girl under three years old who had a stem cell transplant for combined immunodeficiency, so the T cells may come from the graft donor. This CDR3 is CASSFGTPRQPQHF. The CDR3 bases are TGTGCCAGCAGTTTCGGGACTCCCCGTCAGCCCCAGCATTTT.